A selection of T cell receptor beta chains follows, all from one sample in a study of blood T cell repertoires in COVID-19. The method was immunoSEQ multiplex PCR; TCRdb's version includes in-frame clones alone and lacks a portion of them. Of fewer than 250,000 clones listed, 70% to 90% are singletons. Sequencing was performed on peripheral blood. Receptor source: a woman aged 80 or over with acute or convalescent COVID-19. The CDR3 runs from the conserved cysteine through the conserved F or W. A D gene is named only where the DNA matches it firmly. Expanded clones get a size class; other rows say once, few or many, or leave the size out.

clone_size	d_call	j_call	v_call	cdr3_aa	cdr3_nt
.	.	TRBJ1-2	TRBV12-3/TRBV12-4	CASSQQGPYGYTF	TGTGCCAGCAGTCAGCAGGGTCCCTATGGCTACACCTTC
few	TRBD1	TRBJ2-1	TRBV9	CASSATGYNEQFF	TGTGCCAGCAGCGCGACAGGGTACAATGAGCAGTTCTTC
once	TRBD1	TRBJ1-2	TRBV27	CASSSRQGLNYGYTF	TGTGCCAGCAGTTCCCGACAGGGGCTTAACTATGGCTACACCTTC
.	TRBD2	TRBJ2-1	TRBV7-6	CASSLIAGGYHNEQFF	TGTGCCAGCAGCTTAATTGCGGGGGGTTACCACAATGAGCAGTTCTTC
.	.	TRBJ1-1	TRBV2	CASRDRQSTEAFF	TGTGCCAGCAGGGATAGACAGTCGACTGAAGCTTTCTTT
.	.	TRBJ1-1	TRBV7-3	CASSLGAKANTEAFF	TGTGCCAGCAGCTTAGGAGCAAAGGCGAACACTGAAGCTTTCTTT
.	.	TRBJ1-4	TRBV6-6	CASSLLQATNEKLFF	TGTGCCAGCAGTCTCCTACAGGCAACTAATGAAAAACTGTTTTTT
.	TRBD1	TRBJ2-2	TRBV7-3	CASSPRQGATGGELFF	TGTGCCAGCAGCCCTAGACAGGGGGCGACTGGCGGGGAGCTGTTTTTT
.	.	TRBJ1-3	TRBV6-6	CASRAREAGNTIYF	TGTGCCAGCAGGGCCAGGGAGGCTGGAAACACCATATATTTT
.	.	TRBJ2-2	TRBV6-2/TRBV6-3	CASSLSGTLNTGELFF	TGTGCCAGCAGTCTCTCTGGGACTCTGAACACCGGGGAGCTGTTTTTT
.	.	TRBJ1-1	TRBV3-1/TRBV3-2	CASSLVRGTEAFF	TGTGCCAGCAGCCTTGTCAGGGGCACTGAAGCTTTCTTT
.	.	TRBJ1-4	TRBV19	CASSWGTGEKLFF	TGTGCCAGTAGTTGGGGGACTGGTGAAAAACTGTTTTTT
.	.	TRBJ1-4	TRBV2	CASSALAGATNEKLFF	TGTGCCAGCAGTGCCCTAGCAGGGGCGACTAATGAAAAACTGTTTTTT
once	TRBD2	TRBJ2-1	TRBV5-4	CASSLVAGVKVNEQFF	TGTGCCAGCAGCCTAGTAGCGGGAGTTAAGGTCAATGAGCAGTTCTTC
.	TRBD1	TRBJ1-1	TRBV7-2	CASSFIGGTGVEAFF	TGTGCCAGCAGCTTTATCGGCGGGACAGGGGTTGAAGCTTTCTTT
.	.	TRBJ1-1	TRBV25-1	CASSLVMWAEAFF	TGTGCCAGCAGCCTAGTGATGTGGGCTGAAGCTTTCTTT
few	TRBD1	TRBJ1-5	TRBV18	CASSPYGQDNQPQHF	TGTGCCAGCTCACCCTACGGACAGGACAATCAGCCCCAGCATTTT
.	TRBD2	TRBJ2-3	TRBV30	CAWSGQASGLTDTQYF	TGTGCCTGGAGTGGCCAGGCTAGCGGTCTCACAGATACGCAGTATTTT
.	TRBD2	TRBJ2-5	TRBV10-3	CAISDPGLAGEETQYF	TGTGCCATCAGCGACCCGGGACTAGCGGGAGAAGAGACCCAGTACTTC
.	TRBD1	TRBJ2-5	TRBV6-6	CASSYSRQGDKETQYF	TGTGCCAGCAGTTACTCTCGTCAGGGGGATAAAGAGACCCAGTACTTC
.	TRBD1	TRBJ1-2	TRBV10-3	CAISESEVGTGLNYGYTF	TGTGCCATCAGTGAGTCAGAAGTGGGGACAGGGTTAAACTATGGCTACACCTTC
.	.	TRBJ2-3	TRBV2	CASAGPSTDTQYF	TGTGCCAGCGCGGGACCTAGCACAGATACGCAGTATTTT
.	.	TRBJ1-2	TRBV24-1	CATSEGTGYGYTF	TGTGCCACCAGTGAAGGAACAGGGTATGGCTACACCTTC
.	TRBD1	TRBJ1-1	TRBV11-2	CASSPGTGWTEAFF	TGTGCCAGCAGCCCGGGGACAGGGTGGACTGAAGCTTTCTTT
.	.	TRBJ1-6	TRBV27	CASSSQEGNSPLHF	TGTGCCAGCAGTTCACAGGAGGGGAATTCACCCCTCCACTTT
many	TRBD1	TRBJ2-3	TRBV29-1	CSVDRKGTDTQYF	TGCAGCGTGGACAGGAAGGGGACAGATACGCAGTATTTT
few	TRBD2	TRBJ2-7	TRBV5-1	CASSPASGRSSYEQYF	TGCGCCAGCAGCCCGGCTAGCGGGAGGAGCTCCTACGAGCAGTACTTC
.	.	TRBJ1-1	TRBV3-1/TRBV3-2	CASSHDGGAEAFF	TGTGCCAGCAGCCACGACGGAGGCGCTGAAGCTTTCTTT
.	TRBD2	TRBJ2-5	TRBV3-1/TRBV3-2	CASSHGTSGTAETQYF	TGTGCCAGCAGCCACGGGACTAGCGGGACGGCAGAGACCCAGTACTTC
once	.	TRBJ1-2	TRBV5-4	CASSLTGRDYGYTF	TGTGCCAGCAGCTTGACAGGGAGGGACTATGGCTACACCTTC
.	.	TRBJ2-1	TRBV11-3	CASSLVPGGGSYNEQFF	TGTGCCAGCAGCTTAGTACCCGGAGGAGGCTCCTACAATGAGCAGTTCTTC
.	.	TRBJ1-5	TRBV19	CASSLLPGSSNQPQHF	TGTGCCAGTAGTTTGCTTCCCGGGTCTAGCAATCAGCCCCAGCATTTT
.	.	TRBJ2-7	TRBV12-3/TRBV12-4	CASSLCNGCEQYF	TGTGCCAGCAGCCTCTGCAATGGCTGCGAGCAGTACTTC
.	TRBD1	TRBJ2-2	TRBV27	CASSLYLRGQGGYGELFF	TGTGCCAGCAGTTTATATCTCCGGGGACAGGGTGGTTACGGGGAGCTGTTTTTT
.	TRBD1	TRBJ1-5	TRBV6-1	CASSELYGQGYQPQHF	TGTGCCAGCAGTGAACTATATGGACAGGGGTATCAGCCCCAGCATTTT
.	.	TRBJ1-5	TRBV7-2	CASSFNSNQPQHF	TGTGCCAGCAGCTTCAATAGCAATCAGCCCCAGCATTTT
.	TRBD1	TRBJ2-7	TRBV19	CASRTGTGDYEQYF	TGTGCCAGTAGGACGGGGACAGGGGACTACGAGCAGTACTTC
.	.	TRBJ1-1	TRBV3-1/TRBV3-2	CASSQGRGFLGEAFF	TGTGCCAGCAGCCAAGGTCGGGGGTTCCTAGGTGAAGCTTTCTTT
.	TRBD2	TRBJ2-2	TRBV27	CASSSPGLAASTGELFF	TGTGCCAGCAGTTCCCCGGGACTAGCGGCCTCCACCGGGGAGCTGTTTTTT
few	TRBD1	TRBJ2-2	TRBV25-1	CASSEGTVNTGELFF	TGTGCCAGCAGTGAGGGGACAGTGAACACCGGGGAGCTGTTTTTT
.	TRBD1	TRBJ2-7	TRBV7-2	CASSFQTGPYEQYF	TGTGCCAGCAGCTTCCAGACAGGGCCCTACGAGCAGTACTTC
.	TRBD1	TRBJ2-5	TRBV19	CASSTTGEETQYF	TGTGCCAGTAGTACGACAGGGGAAGAGACCCAGTACTTC
.	.	TRBJ1-2	TRBV19	CASSIREGNYGYTF	TGTGCCAGTAGTATTCGGGAGGGTAACTATGGCTACACCTTC
.	.	TRBJ2-1	TRBV3-1/TRBV3-2	CASSQGGGAVPYNEQFF	TGTGCCAGCAGCCAAGGTGGAGGGGCCGTCCCTTACAATGAGCAGTTCTTC
.	.	TRBJ1-2	TRBV2	CASSEARYRNMGYGYTF	TGTGCCAGCAGTGAAGCGCGGTACAGGAATATGGGCTATGGCTACACCTTC
once	.	TRBJ2-2	TRBV6-1	CASSEGVAANTGELFF	TGTGCCAGCAGTGAAGGCGTAGCGGCGAACACCGGGGAGCTGTTTTTT